This T cell receptor beta chain originates from a study of blood T cell repertoires in COVID-19 (dated by TCRdb to the early 2020s). A note on the overall study: Samples from collaborators originated in the United States, Italy and Spain and spanned both the acute and convalescent phases of COVID-19. Subjects who had been exposed to COVID-19, were actively infected with it, or had recovered from it provided the deeply sampled blood TCRbeta repertoires that made up the dataset. The sample metadata nearly always contained a de-identified subject ID, COVID-19 status, age in years and sex. The samples were drawn from two sources: the first 160 participants of the ongoing ImmuneRACE study, and 950 to 1,500 subjects contributed by 6 global collaborators. The repertoires were released in a freely available public database meant as a resource for research on the immune response to SARS-CoV-2. HLA class I and class II types, where available, came from metadata supplied by the sample provider rather than from assay-based typing. The prospective study material was composed of cDNA or gDNA derived from T cells, B-cell-depleted T cells, or PBMCs. Study-wide conclusions, independent of this receptor: The quantity of clinical and demographic metadata differed by source and by participant and was supplied without curation.

To note about this clone: Its antigen has not been determined. Nothing much larger sits one base from this clone, and base qualities are not available.

TCRbeta CDR3 regions were amplified from genomic DNA using the immunoSEQ Assay, a bias-controlled multiplex PCR. In the source study's methods: The number of nucleated cells in each sample was estimated by amplification of reference gene primers within the assay. To quantify the absolute abundance of each unique TCRbeta CDR3 rearrangement, sequence reads were collapsed and filtered. For each sample, productive Simpson clonality was calculated as the square root of Simpson's diversity index over productive rearrangements. TCRdb re-hosts the immuneACCESS table, in-frame sequences only. Its copies lack some clones; in the studies checked, an unresolved V gene accounts for under half of them, and the cause for the rest is not known. The V and J calls and clone size come from that table; D and trimming were worked out from the DNA. A total of 180,000 or so clones appear in this sample, around 90% of them only once. The top ten hold 1.6% of the sample.

Each collaborating institution followed its own protocols to collect whole blood in K2EDTA tubes. For TCRbeta analysis, collaborators shipped samples as frozen whole blood, isolated PBMCs, or DNA extracted from either of those sample types. Via the germline V gene, CDR1 is MNHEY and CDR2 SVGEGT. Measured from the cysteine to the phenylalanine, the CDR3 is 14 residues long. CDR3 DNA is the only sequence kept; it has 42 bases, read in frame from the first base. V lost 3 bases and J lost 7 bases; the stretch between them is 13 bases long. What was sequenced was peripheral blood. This sequence was found in a woman in her forties or fifties with acute or convalescent COVID-19. The chain was built from TRBV6-2 or TRBV6-3 and TRBJ1-5, with a tentative D gene TRBD1 over 6 matching bases. The CDR3 protein: CASSYLGAGQPQHF. The DNA sequence follows: TGTGCCAGCAGTTATCTGGGGGCAGGGCAGCCCCAGCATTTT.